Listed here are 12 T cell receptor beta chains from one sample, sequenced in a study of T cell changes during pregnancy in multiple sclerosis. The repertoire was sequenced with immunoSEQ multiplex PCR; TCRdb's copy has only in-frame clones and lacks some. There are fewer than 130,000 clones in the sample; 80% to 95% occur only once, and around 3.5% lies in the top ten. Sequencing was performed on peripheral blood, taken after pregnancy. The receptors here all came from a female donor with multiple sclerosis, enrolled in a pregnancy study.

The V gene is TRBV2, the J gene TRBJ1-4; 11 bases are shared with TRBD1. The CDR3 spans 14 residues. Germline CDR1 SNHLY, CDR2 FYNNEI. The junction had 3 bases not matched to a gene; V was cut back by 7 bases and J by 5 bases. CDR3 sequence reads: CASKRDRGNEKLFF. The CDR3 DNA reads as TGTGCCAGCAAACGGGACAGGGGGAATGAAAAACTGTTTTTT.

The CDR3 is CASSLVSGSEQYF. Written as DNA, the CDR3 is TGTGCCAGCAGTTTAGTATCAGGGTCCGAGCAGTACTTC. The chain employs TRBV27 and TRBJ2-7, with D possibly being TRBD1 (5 bases). Trimming took 2 bases from V and 6 from J, leaving 11 bases between them. Looked up from germline, CDR1 is MNHEY and CDR2 is SMNVEV (reference sequence). The CDR3 extends over 13 amino acids.

The genes are TRBV6-5 and TRBJ2-7; maybe TRBD1 (5 bases). The CDR3 runs 16 residues. Looked up from germline, CDR1 is MNHEY and CDR2 is SVGAGI. V lost 0 bases, J lost 3 bases, and 15 bases lay in between. The CDR3 is CASSYSAQGLFYEQYF. The CDR3 DNA is TGTGCCAGCAGTTACTCTGCGCAGGGTCTTTTCTACGAGCAGTACTTC.

V and J are TRBV9 and TRBJ1-2; TRBD1 is a possible D gene (6 bases). Germline V lookup: CDR1 SGDLS, CDR2 YYNGEE. Trimming took 5 bases from V and 4 from J, leaving 15 bases between them. There are 14 residues in the CDR3. DNA of the CDR3: TGTGCCAGCAGGGACAGTCGATTGTCCTATGGCTACACCTTC. It is translated as CASRDSRLSYGYTF. Variable domain in full (rest from reference TRBV9 and TRBJ1-2): DSGVTQTPKHLITATGQRVTLRCSPRSGDLSVYWYQQSLDQGLQFLIQYYNGEERAKGNILERFSAQQFPDLHSELNLSSLELGDSALYFCASRDSRLSYGYTFGSGTRLTVV.

The chain uses TRBV18 and TRBJ2-3; D is unclear. Trimming left V 10 bases short and J 5 bases short, with 16 bases between. The CDR3 has 13 residues. CDR1 is KGHSH, CDR2 LQKENI, per germline. This CDR3 is CATLTSLGDTQYF. For the CDR3, the DNA is TGTGCCACCCTCACCAGTCTAGGAGATACGCAGTATTTT.

The rearrangement uses TRBV11-2 and TRBJ2-7, with a weak D call TRBD1 (5 bases). Trimming pared 5 bases from V and 4 bases from J, leaving 18 bases between. The germline gives CDR1 SGHAT, CDR2 FQNNGV. The CDR3 spans 15 residues. CDR3 in DNA: TGTGCCAGCAGCCCCCAAGCCAGGGTGGTGTACGAGCAGTACTTC. It encodes CASSPQARVVYEQYF.

The V call is TRBV27, the J call TRBJ2-3; D is unclear. The CDR3 totals 18 residues. Germline-derived CDR1 and CDR2 are MNHEY and SMNVEV (reference sequence). The V end lost 4 bases, the J end lost 0 bases, and 20 bases lay between the germline ends. In nucleotides, the CDR3 is TGTGCCAGCAGTTCACCCCCGGCTTTCGCTAGGAGCACAGATACGCAGTATTTT. Translated, it gives CASSSPPAFARSTDTQYF.

The chain uses TRBV19 and TRBJ1-1; 8 bases agree with TRBD1. CDR1 is LNHDA and CDR2 is SQIVND in the germline V gene (reference sequence). CDR3 length equals 13 residues. V lost 0 bases to trimming and J lost 8 bases; unmatched junction nucleotides: 2. CDR3 sequence reads: CASSIEDRVEAFF. As DNA, the CDR3 is TGTGCCAGTAGTATAGAGGACAGGGTGGAAGCTTTCTTT. Full variable domain (missing parts from reference TRBV19 and TRBJ1-1): DGGITQSPKYLFRKEGQNVTLSCEQNLNHDAMYWYRQDPGQGLRLIYYSQIVNDFQKGDIAEGYSVSREKKESFPLTVTSAQKNPTAFYLCASSIEDRVEAFFGQGTRLTVV.

The chain joins TRBV19 to TRBJ2-7; D is unclear. This CDR3 has 14 amino acids. The germline V gene has CDR1 LNHDA and CDR2 SQIVND (reference sequence). Trimming removed 0 bases at V and 0 bases at J, with 6 bases between. CDR3 in amino acids: CASSIDTGSYEQYF. CDR3 in DNA: TGTGCCAGTAGTATAGATACGGGCTCCTACGAGCAGTACTTC.

J is TRBJ2-2 and V is TRBV9; the D gene is possibly TRBD1 (5 bases). The CDR3 spans 15 residues. The V end was cut by 1 base, the J end by 6 bases, with 13 bases between. CDR1 is SGDLS, CDR2 YYNGEE, per germline. The CDR3 DNA follows: TGTGCCAGCAGCGTAAGCCCCAGGGTAGCCGGGGAGCTGTTTTTT. This codes for CASSVSPRVAGELFF.

The rearrangement uses TRBV5-6 and TRBJ1-1, with D uncertain. The CDR3 runs 15 residues. Germline V lookup: CDR1 SGHDT, CDR2 YYEEEE. V lost 0 bases, J lost 7 bases, and 16 bases lay in between. CDR3 bases: TGTGCCAGCAGCTTGGTAAGTCGGGTGGAGAGTGAAGCTTTCTTT. It is translated as CASSLVSRVESEAFF.

The chain recombines TRBV14 with TRBJ2-6; the D is unclear. V was cut by 8 bases and J by 0 bases, with 5 bases left in between. The CDR3 runs 13 residues. Germline loops: CDR1 SGHDN, CDR2 FVKESK. In DNA, the CDR3 is TGTGCCAGCTCCAACTCTGGGGCCAACGTCCTGACTTTC. Protein product: CASSNSGANVLTF. Based on the CDR3 plus reference TRBV14 and TRBJ2-6, the full variable domain is EAGVTQFPSHSVIEKGQTVTLRCDPISGHDNLYWYRRVMGKEIKFLLHFVKESKQDESGMPNNRFLAERTGGTYSTLKVQPAELEDSGVYFCASSNSGANVLTFGAGSRLTVL.